This T cell receptor (beta chain) was sequenced during a study of T cell responses to AZD1222 COVID-19 vaccine. Study-wide findings and caveats: After the peak T cell response, and only then, were repertoires sampled. Dominant at 160-218 and 743-854, vaccine-associated CD4 TCRs also spanned spike. Once two AZD1222 doses were given, Spike-specific TCR breadth and depth went up.

Assay: immunoSEQ multiplex PCR; the TCRdb copy retains only in-frame clones and omits some. The sample has about 160,000 clones, around 94% seen once. V lost 2 bases, J lost 4 bases, and 6 bases lay in between. The CDR3 has 13 amino acids. Germline values: CDR1 KGHSH, CDR2 LQKENI. Of note for this clone: Antigen: not known.

Material: peripheral blood, obtained on day 0 of AZD1222 vaccination. This chain joins TRBV18 and TRBJ1-3; D not resolved. The origin of this receptor is an adult in good health. CDR3 amino acids: CASSPDQGNTIYF. The CDR3 DNA reads as TGTGCCAGCTCACCAGACCAGGGAAACACCATATATTTT.